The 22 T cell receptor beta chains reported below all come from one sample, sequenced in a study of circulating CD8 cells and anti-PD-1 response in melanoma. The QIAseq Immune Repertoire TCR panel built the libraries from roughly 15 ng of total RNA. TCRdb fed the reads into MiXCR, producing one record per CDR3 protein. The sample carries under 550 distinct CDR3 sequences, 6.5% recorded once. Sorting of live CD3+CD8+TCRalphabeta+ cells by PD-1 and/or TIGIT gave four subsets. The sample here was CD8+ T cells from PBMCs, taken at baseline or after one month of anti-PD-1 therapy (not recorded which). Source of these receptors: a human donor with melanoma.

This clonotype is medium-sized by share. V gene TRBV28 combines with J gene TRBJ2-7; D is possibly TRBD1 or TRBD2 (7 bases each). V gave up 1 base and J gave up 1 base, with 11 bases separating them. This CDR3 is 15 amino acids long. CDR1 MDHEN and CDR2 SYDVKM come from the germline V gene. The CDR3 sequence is CASSLSGGGSYEQYF. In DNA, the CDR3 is TGTGCCAGCAGTTTATCAGGGGGAGGGTCCTACGAGCAGTACTTC.

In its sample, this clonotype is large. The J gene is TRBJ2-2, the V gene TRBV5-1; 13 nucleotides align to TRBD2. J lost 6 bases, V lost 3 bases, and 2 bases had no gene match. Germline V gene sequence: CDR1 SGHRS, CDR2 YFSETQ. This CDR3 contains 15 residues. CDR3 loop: CASSWTSGGAGELFF. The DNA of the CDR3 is TGCGCCAGCAGCTGGACTAGCGGGGGCGCCGGGGAGCTGTTTTTT.

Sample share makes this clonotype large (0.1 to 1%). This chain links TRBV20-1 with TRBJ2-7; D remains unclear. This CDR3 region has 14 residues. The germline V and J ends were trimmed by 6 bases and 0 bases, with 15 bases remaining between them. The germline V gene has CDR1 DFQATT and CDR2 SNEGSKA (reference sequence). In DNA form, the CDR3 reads TGCAGTGCACCCGCCGGCGGTGACTCCTACGAGCAGTACTTC. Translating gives CSAPAGGDSYEQYF.

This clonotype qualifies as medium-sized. CDR3 protein: CSARPWGDLDSNQPQHF. In DNA form, the CDR3 reads TGCAGTGCTAGACCCTGGGGCGATTTGGATAGCAATCAGCCCCAGCATTTT. The chain employs TRBV20-1 and TRBJ1-5, with a possible D match to TRBD1 (5 bases). The CDR3 runs to 17 residues. V was cut by 2 bases and J by 0 bases, with 17 bases left in between. Germline V lookup: CDR1 DFQATT, CDR2 SNEGSKA (reference sequence).

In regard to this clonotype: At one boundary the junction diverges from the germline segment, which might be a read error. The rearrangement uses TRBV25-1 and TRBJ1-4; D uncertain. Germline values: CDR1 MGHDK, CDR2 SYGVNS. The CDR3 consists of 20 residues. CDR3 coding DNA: TGTGCCTGCAGTGACAACCCCCGCCAGGCGATACGAGCAACTGATGAAAAACTGTTTTTT. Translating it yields CACSDNPRQAIRATDEKLFF.

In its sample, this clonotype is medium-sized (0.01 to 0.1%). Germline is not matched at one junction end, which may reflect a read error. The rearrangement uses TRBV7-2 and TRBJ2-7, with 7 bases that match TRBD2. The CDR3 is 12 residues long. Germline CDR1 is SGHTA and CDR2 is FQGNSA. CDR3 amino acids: CASSPPPGLPHF. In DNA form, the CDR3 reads TGTGCCAGCTCACCCCCACCGGGACTACCTCATTTC.

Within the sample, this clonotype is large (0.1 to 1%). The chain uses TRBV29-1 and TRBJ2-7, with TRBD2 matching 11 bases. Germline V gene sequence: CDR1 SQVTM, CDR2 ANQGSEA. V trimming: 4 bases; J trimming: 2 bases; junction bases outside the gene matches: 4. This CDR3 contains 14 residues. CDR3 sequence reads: CSVALLAGAYEQYF. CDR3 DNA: TGCAGCGTTGCTCTACTAGCGGGAGCCTACGAGCAGTACTTC.

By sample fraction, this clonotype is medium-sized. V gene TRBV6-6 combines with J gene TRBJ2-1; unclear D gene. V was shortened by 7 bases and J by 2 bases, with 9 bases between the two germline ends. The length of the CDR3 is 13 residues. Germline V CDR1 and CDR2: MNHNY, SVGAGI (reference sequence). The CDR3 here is CASTPNPYNEQFF. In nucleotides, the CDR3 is TGTGCCAGCACCCCCAACCCCTACAATGAGCAGTTCTTC.

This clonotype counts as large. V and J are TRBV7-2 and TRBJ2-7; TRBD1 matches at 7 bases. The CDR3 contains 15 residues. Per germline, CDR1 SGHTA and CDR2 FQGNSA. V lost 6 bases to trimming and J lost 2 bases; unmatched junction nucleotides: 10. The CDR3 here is CASSYSVQGAYEQYF. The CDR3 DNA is TGTGCCAGCAGTTACTCGGTGCAGGGGGCCTACGAGCAGTACTTC.

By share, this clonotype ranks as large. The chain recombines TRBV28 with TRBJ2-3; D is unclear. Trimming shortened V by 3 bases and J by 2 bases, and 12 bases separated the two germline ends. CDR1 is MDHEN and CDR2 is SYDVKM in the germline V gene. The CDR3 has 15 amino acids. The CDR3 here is CASSFSRTLTDTQYF. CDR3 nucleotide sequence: TGTGCCAGCAGTTTCTCCAGGACCCTCACAGATACGCAGTATTTT.

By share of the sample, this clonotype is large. The CDR3 region is CASSVGVTGELFF. CDR3 bases: TGTGCCAGCAGTGTGGGGGTTACCGGGGAGCTGTTTTTT. The rearrangement uses TRBV25-1 and TRBJ2-2; the D call may be TRBD1 or TRBD2 (5 bases each). The V and J ends lost 4 bases and 5 bases respectively, with 8 bases between them. Germline V gene data show CDR1 as MGHDK and CDR2 as SYGVNS. This CDR3 is built from 13 residues. Full variable domain (outside the CDR3, taken from reference TRBV25-1 and TRBJ2-2): EADIYQTPRYLVIGTGKKITLECSQTMGHDKMYWYQQDPGMELHLIHYSYGVNSTEKGDLSSESTVSRIRTEHFPLTLESARPSHTSQYLCASSVGVTGELFFGEGSRLTVL.

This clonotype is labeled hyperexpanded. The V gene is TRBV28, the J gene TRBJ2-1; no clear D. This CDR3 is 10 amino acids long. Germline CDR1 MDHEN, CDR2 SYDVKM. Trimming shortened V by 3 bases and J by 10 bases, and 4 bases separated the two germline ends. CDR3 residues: CASSFREQFF. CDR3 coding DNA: TGTGCCAGCAGTTTCCGGGAGCAGTTCTTC.

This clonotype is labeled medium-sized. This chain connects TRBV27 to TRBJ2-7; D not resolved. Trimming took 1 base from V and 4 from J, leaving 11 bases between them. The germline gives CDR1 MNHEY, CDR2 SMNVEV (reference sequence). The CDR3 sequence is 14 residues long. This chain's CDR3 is CASSLFSSSYEQYF. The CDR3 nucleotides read TGTGCCAGCAGTTTATTCTCTTCCTCTTACGAGCAGTACTTC.

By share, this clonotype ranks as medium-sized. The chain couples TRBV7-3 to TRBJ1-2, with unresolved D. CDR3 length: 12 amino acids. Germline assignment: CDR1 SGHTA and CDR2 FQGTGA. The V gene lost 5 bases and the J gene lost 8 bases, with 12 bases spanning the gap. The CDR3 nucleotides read TGTGCCAGCAGCGGCGAGGGTTTAGGCTACACCTTC. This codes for CASSGEGLGYTF.

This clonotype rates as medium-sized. Written as DNA, the CDR3 is TGTGCCACCAGCAGTCAGGGACCTCTCACAGATACGCAGTATTTT. Translated, it gives CATSSQGPLTDTQYF. This rearrangement joins TRBV15 to TRBJ2-3; tentatively, D is TRBD1 or TRBD2 (5 bases each). Trimming removed 3 bases at V and 2 bases at J, with 12 bases between. This CDR3 comprises 15 residues. Germline V gene lookup returns CDR1 LNHNV and CDR2 YYDKDF (reference sequence).

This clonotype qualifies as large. The CDR3 region has the DNA TGTGCCAGCAGCCACAGGAGACCCGCCACCGGGGAGCTGTTTTTT. It specifies CASSHRRPATGELFF. The chain carries TRBV5-8 and TRBJ2-2; TRBD1 might be the D (5 bases). V was cut by 4 bases and J by 4 bases, with 14 bases left in between. Germline V gene sequence: CDR1 SGHTS, CDR2 YDEGEE. This CDR3 is 15 amino acids long.

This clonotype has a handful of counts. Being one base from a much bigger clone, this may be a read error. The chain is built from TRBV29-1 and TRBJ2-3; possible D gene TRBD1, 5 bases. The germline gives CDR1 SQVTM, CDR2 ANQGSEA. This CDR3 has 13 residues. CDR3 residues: CNVEDSAPQGQYF. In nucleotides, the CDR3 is TGCAACGTTGAAGACTCAGCGCCGCAGGGGCAGTATTTT.

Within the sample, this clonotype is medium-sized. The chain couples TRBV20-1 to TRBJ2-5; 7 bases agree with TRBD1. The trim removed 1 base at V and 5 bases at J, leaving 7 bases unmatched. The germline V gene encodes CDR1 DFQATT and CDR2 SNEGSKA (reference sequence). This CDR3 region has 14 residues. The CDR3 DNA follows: TGCAGTGCTAGAGGACAGGGTTTTCGGGAGACCCAGTACTTC. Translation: CSARGQGFRETQYF.

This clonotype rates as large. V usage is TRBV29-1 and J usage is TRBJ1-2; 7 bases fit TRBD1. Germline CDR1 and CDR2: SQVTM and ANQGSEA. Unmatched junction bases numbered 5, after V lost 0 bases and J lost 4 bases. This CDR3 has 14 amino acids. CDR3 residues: CSVEDRGVRYGYTF. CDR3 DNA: TGCAGCGTTGAAGACAGGGGGGTCCGCTATGGCTACACCTTC. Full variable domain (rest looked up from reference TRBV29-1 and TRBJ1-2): SAVISQKPSRDICQRGTSLTIQCQVDSQVTMMFWYRQQPGQSLTLIATANQGSEATYESGFVIDKFPISRPNLTFSTLTVSNMSPEDSSIYLCSVEDRGVRYGYTFGSGTRLTVV.

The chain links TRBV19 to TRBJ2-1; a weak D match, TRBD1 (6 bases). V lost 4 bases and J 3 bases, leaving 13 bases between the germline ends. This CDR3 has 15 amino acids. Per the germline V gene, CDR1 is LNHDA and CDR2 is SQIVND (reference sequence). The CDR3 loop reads CASSNRGSRYNEQFF. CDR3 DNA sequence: TGTGCCAGTAGTAATAGGGGGTCGCGCTACAATGAGCAGTTCTTC.

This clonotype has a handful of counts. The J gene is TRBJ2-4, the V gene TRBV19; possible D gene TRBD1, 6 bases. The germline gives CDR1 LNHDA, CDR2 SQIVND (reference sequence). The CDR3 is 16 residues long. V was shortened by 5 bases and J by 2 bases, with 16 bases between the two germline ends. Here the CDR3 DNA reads TGTGCCAGTAGTCCCCAGGGGACAACTTCCAAAAACATTCAGTACTTC. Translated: CASSPQGTTSKNIQYF.

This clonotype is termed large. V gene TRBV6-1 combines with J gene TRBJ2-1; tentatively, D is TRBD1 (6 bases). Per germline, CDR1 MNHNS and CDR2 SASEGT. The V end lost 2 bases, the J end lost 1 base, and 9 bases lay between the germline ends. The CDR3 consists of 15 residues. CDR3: CASSEKDRSYNEQFF. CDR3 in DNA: TGTGCCAGCAGTGAAAAAGACAGGTCCTACAATGAGCAGTTCTTC.